A single sample gave rise to the 20 T cell receptor beta chains below, sequenced in a study of naive and memory T cell subsets. A UMI-containing oligonucleotide was joined by 3' ligation to the TCR cDNA template. Four PCR rounds used nested alpha and beta constant region primers plus the SP2 primer. TCRdb redid the calling of the 5' RACE reads with MiXCR, one entry per CDR3 protein. The table shows more than 45,000 distinct CDR3 sequences, with over 7% occurring only once. These receptors were collected from a male donor in good health.

In its sample, this clonotype was seen many times. J is TRBJ2-7 and V is TRBV6-5, with 7 bases aligning to TRBD2. The V gene end was trimmed by 7 bases and the J gene end by 1 base; junction bases not matched to a gene: 22. The germline CDR1 and CDR2 sequences are MNHEY and SVGAGI. This CDR3 spans 19 amino acids. This CDR3 reads CASIPEGPYAGGGSYEQYF. CDR3 sequence (DNA): TGTGCCAGCATCCCTGAAGGACCCTATGCTGGCGGGGGATCCTACGAGCAGTACTTC.

This clonotype was counted between two and nine times. The chain recombines TRBV4-1 with TRBJ2-7; maybe TRBD1 (6 bases). CDR3 length equals 14 residues. Per the germline V gene, CDR1 is MGHRA and CDR2 is YSYEKL. V lost 1 base to trimming and J lost 3 bases, with 10 bases between them. The CDR3 bases are TGCGCCAGCAGCCAAGGCGTAGGGGGCTACGAGCAGTACTTC. It specifies CASSQGVGGYEQYF.

This clonotype was observed many times. The genes are TRBV3-1 and TRBJ2-7; D may be TRBD1 (6 bases). From germline, CDR1 is LGHDT and CDR2 YNNKEL (reference sequence). The CDR3 contains 16 residues. Trimming removed 4 bases from V and 1 base from J, with 17 bases in between. CDR3 in amino acids: CASSPIGQGKSYEQYF. CDR3 nucleotide sequence: TGTGCCAGCAGCCCGATTGGGCAGGGGAAGTCCTACGAGCAGTACTTC.

This clonotype was detected only a few times. The gene calls are TRBV15 and TRBJ2-3, with D maybe TRBD1 (6 bases). Germline V gives CDR1 LNHNV, CDR2 YYDKDF (reference sequence). The V and J ends lost 0 bases and 2 bases respectively, with 9 bases between them. This CDR3 is built from 15 residues. CDR3 protein: CATSRDRGTTDTQYF. The CDR3 DNA sequence: TGTGCCACCAGCAGAGATAGGGGGACCACAGATACGCAGTATTTT. Full variable domain (rest looked up from reference TRBV15 and TRBJ2-3): DAMVIQNPRYQVTQFGKPVTLSCSQTLNHNVMYWYQQKSSQAPKLLFHYYDKDFNNEADTPDNFQSRRPNTSFCFLDIRSPGLGDTAMYLCATSRDRGTTDTQYFGPGTRLTVL.

This clonotype was observed a few times. The rearrangement uses TRBV7-9 and TRBJ2-7; 8 positions match TRBD1. With V trimmed by 8 bases and J by 6 bases, 6 bases remained unmatched. CDR1 is SEHNR and CDR2 is FQNEAQ in the germline V gene (reference sequence). The CDR3 is 12 amino acids. In DNA form, the CDR3 reads TGTGCCAGCCCGGCAGGGGGCGGCGAGCAGTACTTC. Residues: CASPAGGGEQYF. Complete variable domain (other parts from reference TRBV7-9 and TRBJ2-7): DTGVSQNPRHKITKRGQNVTFRCDPISEHNRLYWYRQTLGQGPEFLTYFQNEAQLEKSRLLSDRFSAERPKGSFSTLEIQRTEQGDSAMYLCASPAGGGEQYFGPGTRLTVT.

The V and J genes are TRBV30 and TRBJ2-1, with D unclear. In germline, CDR1 is GTSNPN, CDR2 SVGIG (reference sequence). Between the trimmed V and J ends, which lost 0 bases and 6 bases, there was a span of 9 bases. The CDR3 runs 13 residues. The CDR3 region has the DNA TGTGCCTGGAGTGTAGCGTCGGGCAATGAGCAGTTCTTC. It specifies CAWSVASGNEQFF. The whole variable domain, filled in from reference TRBV30 and TRBJ2-1, reads SQTIHQWPATLVQPVGSPLSLECTVEGTSNPNLYWYRQAAGRGLQLLFYSVGIGQISSEVPQNLSASRPQDRQFILSSKKLLLSDSGFYLCAWSVASGNEQFFGPGTRLTVL.

This clonotype appeared a few times. J is TRBJ2-3 and V is TRBV29-1, with 8 bases matching TRBD1. V dropped 6 bases and J dropped 15; count of bases not matched to a gene: 8. The CDR3 has 10 amino acids. From germline, CDR1 is SQVTM and CDR2 ANQGSEA. The CDR3 sequence is CSVLDRADYF. The CDR3 DNA is TGCAGCGTCCTGGACAGGGCCGACTATTTT.

This clonotype was recorded many times. This chain connects TRBV5-1 to TRBJ2-5; D perhaps matches TRBD1 (5 bases). The V gene lost 0 bases and the J gene lost 4 bases, with 13 bases spanning the gap. CDR1 and CDR2 from the germline V gene are SGHRS and YFSETQ. The length of the CDR3 is 15 residues. CDR3 bases: TGCGCCAGCAGCTTGGCCAGGGCGCCCGGAGAGACCCAGTACTTC. Translating gives CASSLARAPGETQYF.

This clonotype was seen at least ten times. The chain links TRBV29-1 to TRBJ1-2, with no clear D. The V and J ends lost 2 bases and 8 bases respectively, with 12 bases between them. The germline V gene has CDR1 SQVTM and CDR2 ANQGSEA. The CDR3 has 12 residues. CDR3 DNA sequence: TGCAGCGTTGAAAGGGCCGGTCGGGGCTACACCTTC. It specifies CSVERAGRGYTF.

This clonotype showed up just a few times. The V gene is TRBV12-3 or TRBV12-4, the J gene TRBJ1-2, with 11 bases aligning to TRBD1. The J segment lost 8 bases and the V segment lost 6 bases, leaving 8 bases of the junction unmatched. The length of the CDR3 is 14 residues. The DNA for the CDR3 is TGTGCCAGCAGCCCGGACAGGGGGCGCGTCGGCTACACCTTC. Translated: CASSPDRGRVGYTF.

The chain employs TRBV2 and TRBJ2-7; no reliable D call. CDR1 is SNHLY and CDR2 is FYNNEI in the germline V gene. Trimming shortened V by 2 bases and J by 3 bases, and 14 bases separated the two germline ends. The CDR3 has 15 amino acids. CDR3 protein: CASSEMVDVSYEQYF. The CDR3, as DNA: TGTGCCAGCAGTGAAATGGTGGACGTAAGCTACGAGCAGTACTTC.

There are many counts of this clonotype. J is TRBJ1-3 and V is TRBV6-5; 7 nucleotides match TRBD1. Trimming removed 0 bases from V and 0 bases from J; junction bases left unmatched: 8. The CDR3 is made up of 18 amino acids. Germline assignment: CDR1 MNHEY and CDR2 SVGAGI. This chain's CDR3 is CASSYSRDSPVSGNTIYF. The CDR3 coding sequence is TGTGCCAGCAGTTACTCCCGGGACAGCCCCGTCTCTGGAAACACCATATATTTT.

In its sample, this clonotype was seen many times. V is TRBV3-1 and J is TRBJ2-4; D possibly uses TRBD1 or TRBD2 (6 bases each). V lost 5 bases, J lost 9 bases, and 14 bases lay in between. CDR3 length equals 13 residues. The V gene's germline CDR1 is LGHDT and CDR2 YNNKEL (reference sequence). The CDR3 nucleotides are TGTGCCAGCAGCTCAATAGGGGGAGGCATTCAGTACTTC. This encodes CASSSIGGGIQYF.

This clonotype was counted many times. The rearrangement joins TRBV5-1 to TRBJ2-1; D is unresolved. Trimming took off 2 bases at V and 0 bases at J, with 9 bases between the two ends. CDR3 length: 15 residues. Germline assignment: CDR1 SGHRS and CDR2 YFSETQ. CDR3 amino acids: CASSFGNSSYNEQFF. For the CDR3, the DNA is TGCGCCAGCAGCTTTGGAAACAGCTCCTACAATGAGCAGTTCTTC.

There are many counts of this clonotype. The chain uses TRBV6-1 and TRBJ2-2; 11 positions agree with TRBD2. This CDR3 is built from 16 residues. V was pared by 6 bases and J by 3 bases, with 6 bases of the junction left unmatched. Per germline, CDR1 MNHNS and CDR2 SASEGT. Here the CDR3 reads CASRALAGGDTGELFF. CDR3 sequence (DNA): TGTGCCAGCAGGGCCCTAGCGGGGGGTGACACCGGGGAGCTGTTTTTT.

Remarks on this clonotype: A clone one base away is much larger, so this may be a read error. The chain has TRBV29-1 and TRBJ1-1; 7 nucleotides align to TRBD1. The V gene end was trimmed by 6 bases and the J gene end by 0 bases; junction bases not matched to a gene: 10. The V gene's germline CDR1 is SQVTM and CDR2 ANQGSEA. This CDR3 spans 15 amino acids. CDR3: CSVINRGFVNTEAFF. Here the CDR3 DNA reads TGCAGCGTAATCAACAGGGGATTCGTGAACACTGAAGCTTTCTTT.

This chain links TRBV5-1 with TRBJ1-2, with 7 bases that match TRBD1. After removal of 4 bases from V and 9 bases from J, the junction contained 12 bases not matched to a gene. This CDR3 is built from 14 residues. Germline CDR1 reads SGHRS; CDR2 reads YFSETQ. The CDR3 DNA sequence: TGCGCCAGCAGCCCAGGGACAGCCAGGGATCGCTACACCTTC. Translated: CASSPGTARDRYTF.

This clonotype was recorded a few times. J is TRBJ2-7 and V is TRBV9, with a possible D match to TRBD1 (6 bases). The CDR3 runs to 13 residues. Germline V gene lookup returns CDR1 SGDLS and CDR2 YYNGEE. The V gene lost 2 bases and the J gene lost 4 bases, with 10 bases spanning the gap. For the CDR3, the DNA is TGTGCCAGCAGCGTCACAACAGGGTACGAGCAGTACTTC. Protein: CASSVTTGYEQYF.

This clonotype has a count of ten or more. The chain is built from TRBV29-1 and TRBJ2-7; TRBD2 aligns across 10 bases. The length of the CDR3 is 15 residues. V dropped 4 bases and J dropped 2; count of bases not matched to a gene: 8. From germline, CDR1 is SQVTM and CDR2 ANQGSEA. CDR3 DNA sequence: TGCAGCGTTGGGGGACTAGCGACAGACACCTACGAGCAGTACTTC. Protein: CSVGGLATDTYEQYF.

A few counts support this clonotype. The chain has TRBV2 and TRBJ2-1; 8 nucleotides line up with TRBD2. V was pared by 6 bases and J by 2 bases, with 6 bases of the junction left unmatched. Looked up from germline, CDR1 is SNHLY and CDR2 is FYNNEI. The CDR3 extends over 15 amino acids. This CDR3 reads CASSPSGGPYNEQFF. The CDR3 DNA sequence: TGTGCCAGCAGCCCCTCGGGGGGGCCCTACAATGAGCAGTTCTTC.